The clone carrying this T cell receptor beta chain was seen many times. Antigen unknown. The sample originates from a study of T cell repertoires in cytomegalovirus infection. Study in general: CMV infection together with matching HLA type was indicated by public TCR beta signatures. Study-wide findings and caveats: HLA-C-restricted CMV clonotypes gave the most frequent clonotype in two of eight donors. The cumulative frequency of public TCR beta families identified carriers of CMV plus the relevant HLA.

TCRdb reanalysed the reads using MiXCR and keeps one entry per CDR3 protein. The sample comprises roughly 760,000 distinct CDR3 sequences, 35% to 45% of which are singletons, and about 2.8% rests with the top ten. V lost 7 bases and J 7 bases, leaving 14 bases between the germline ends. The CDR3 runs 14 residues. Germline values: CDR1 SEHNR, CDR2 FQNEAQ (reference sequence). Sequenced: PBMCs. This clonotype originated in a human donor in good health (CMV status not recorded). Some clones in this sample may be carry-over from other donors' samples. V gene TRBV7-9 combines with J gene TRBJ1-6, with unresolved D. The CDR3 coding sequence is TGTGCCAGCAAGAAGGAGCGGACCAATTCACCCCTCCACTTT. Translated, it gives CASKKERTNSPLHF.